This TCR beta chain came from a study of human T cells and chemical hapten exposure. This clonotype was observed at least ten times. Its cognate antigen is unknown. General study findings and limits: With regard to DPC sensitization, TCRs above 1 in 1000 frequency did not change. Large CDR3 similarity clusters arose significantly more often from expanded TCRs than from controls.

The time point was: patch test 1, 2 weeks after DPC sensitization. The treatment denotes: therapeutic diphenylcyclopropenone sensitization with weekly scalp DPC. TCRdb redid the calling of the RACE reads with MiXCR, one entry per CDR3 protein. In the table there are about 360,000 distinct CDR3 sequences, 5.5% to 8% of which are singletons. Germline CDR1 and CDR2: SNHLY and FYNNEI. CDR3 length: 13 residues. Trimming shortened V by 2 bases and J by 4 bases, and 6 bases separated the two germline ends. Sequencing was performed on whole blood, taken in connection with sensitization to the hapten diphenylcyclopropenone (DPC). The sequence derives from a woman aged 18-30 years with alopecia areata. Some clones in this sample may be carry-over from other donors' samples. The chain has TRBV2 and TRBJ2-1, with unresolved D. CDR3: CASSEKEYNEQFF. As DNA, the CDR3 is TGTGCCAGCAGTGAAAAAGAATACAATGAGCAGTTCTTC. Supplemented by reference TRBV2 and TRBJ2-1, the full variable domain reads EPEVTQTPSHQVTQMGQEVILRCVPISNHLYFYWYRQILGQKVEFLVSFYNNEISEKSEIFDDQFSVERPDGSNFTLKIRSTKLEDSAMYFCASSEKEYNEQFFGPGTRLTVL.